The 24 T cell receptor beta chains below were found in one sample sequenced in a study of patients and donors after allogeneic stem cell transplantation. Each CDR3 protein is one row after TCRdb ran MiXCR on the RT-PCR reads. The sample includes about 160,000 distinct CDR3 sequences, approximately 22% of them seen just once. Specimen: blood, either unsorted or a sorted T cell fraction (not recorded which). These receptors all come from a human donor who was either an allogeneic HSCT recipient or a stem cell or donor lymphocyte infusion donor (not recorded which). It is not recorded whose cells these are; they may come from a transplant donor.

The chain links TRBV6-6 to TRBJ1-6; 7 positions agree with TRBD1. The V and J ends lost 7 bases and 8 bases, in that order; junction bases with no gene match: 11. The CDR3 is 15 amino acids. Looked up from germline, CDR1 is MNHNY and CDR2 is SVGAGI (reference sequence). CDR3 in DNA: TGTGCCAGCACCTTAGACAGGGCCGGGGATTCACCCCTCCACTTT. Translated, it gives CASTLDRAGDSPLHF.

This clonotype has more than one count but fewer than ten. This rearrangement joins TRBV5-1 to TRBJ2-1; TRBD1 might be the D (6 bases). V gave up 2 bases and J gave up 1 base, with 13 bases separating them. The CDR3 length is 16 residues. CDR1 and CDR2 from the germline V gene are SGHRS and YFSETQ. The chain's CDR3 is CASSFNRDVSYNEQFF. The CDR3 bases are TGCGCCAGCAGCTTTAACAGGGATGTTTCCTACAATGAGCAGTTCTTC. The variable domain in full, with the rest retrieved from reference TRBV5-1 and TRBJ2-1, is KAGVTQTPRYLIKTRGQQVTLSCSPISGHRSVSWYQQTPGQGLQFLFEYFSETQRNKGNFPGRFSGRQFSNSRSEMNVSTLELGDSALYLCASSFNRDVSYNEQFFGPGTRLTVL.

This sequence joins TRBV20-1 and TRBJ2-7; D possibly corresponds to TRBD1 (5 bases). The V and J ends lost 6 bases and 0 bases respectively, with 15 bases between them. This CDR3 is built from 14 residues. Germline CDR1 DFQATT, CDR2 SNEGSKA (reference sequence). CDR3 in DNA: TGCAGTGCCCCCCGGACAACGAGCTCCTACGAGCAGTACTTC. The encoded protein is CSAPRTTSSYEQYF.

The chain employs TRBV12-3 or TRBV12-4 and TRBJ1-2; D remains unclear. CDR3 length: 14 amino acids. Trimming took off 7 bases at V and 3 bases at J, with 15 bases between the two ends. In nucleotides, the CDR3 is TGTGCCAGCAACTCCCTTGACACCTACTATGGCTACACCTTC. Its protein is CASNSLDTYYGYTF.

This clonotype came up a few times. The chain links TRBV4-3 to TRBJ2-7, with D perhaps TRBD1 (5 bases). The V gene lost 1 base and the J gene lost 2 bases, with 12 bases spanning the gap. The CDR3 has 15 amino acids. Germline V CDR1 and CDR2: LGHNA, YSLEER. CDR3 coding DNA: TGCGCCAGCAGCCAAGGGACACAAAATACCTACGAGCAGTACTTC. It specifies CASSQGTQNTYEQYF.

This chain uses TRBV5-1 with TRBJ2-7; D is undetermined. This CDR3 has 13 amino acids. V was trimmed by 1 base and J by 3 bases, leaving 8 bases between them. The germline V gene encodes CDR1 SGHRS and CDR2 YFSETQ. The CDR3 bases are TGCGCCAGCAGCTTGATAGCAGGCTACGAGCAGTACTTC. Its translation is CASSLIAGYEQYF.

The rearrangement joins TRBV20-1 to TRBJ2-3; weak D call: TRBD1 (5 bases). The CDR3 runs 14 residues. CDR1 is DFQATT and CDR2 is SNEGSKA in the germline V gene (reference sequence). The ends were cut back, 3 bases at V and 4 bases at J, with 14 bases in the middle. CDR3 amino acids: CSARPDIEPDTQYF. The CDR3 bases are TGCAGTGCTAGGCCGGACATCGAACCAGATACGCAGTATTTT.

This clonotype was recorded a few times. V and J are TRBV30 and TRBJ1-5; 7 positions agree with TRBD1. The V gene's germline CDR1 is GTSNPN and CDR2 SVGIG (reference sequence). J was trimmed by 6 bases and V by 4 bases; bases with no gene match: 15. This CDR3 is built from 16 residues. CDR3 sequence: CAWTPPGGQLLQPQHF. The DNA of the CDR3 is TGTGCCTGGACCCCTCCCGGGGGACAGTTGCTTCAGCCCCAGCATTTT.

This clonotype was seen many times. V and J are TRBV28 and TRBJ1-2, with D perhaps matching TRBD1 (6 bases). The ends were cut back, 2 bases at V and 2 bases at J, with 6 bases in the middle. The germline V gene has CDR1 MDHEN and CDR2 SYDVKM. The CDR3 totals 13 residues. CDR3 in amino acids: CASSLGQNYGYTF. The CDR3 DNA reads as TGTGCCAGCAGTTTAGGACAGAACTATGGCTACACCTTC.

This clonotype was found a few times. This rearrangement joins TRBV12-3 or TRBV12-4 to TRBJ2-5; D could derive from TRBD1 or TRBD2 (6 bases each). Trimming shortened V by 8 bases and J by 3 bases, and 13 bases separated the two germline ends. CDR3 length: 13 amino acids. CDR3 in amino acids: CASSRDNKETQYF. The CDR3 nucleotides read TGTGCCAGCTCGCGGGACAATAAAGAGACCCAGTACTTC.

This clonotype was seen a handful of times. The chain has TRBV5-1 and TRBJ2-2; the match to TRBD2 covers 8 bases. The CDR3 is made up of 16 amino acids. V lost 4 bases to trimming and J lost 0 bases; unmatched junction nucleotides: 5. Germline CDR1 is SGHRS and CDR2 is YFSETQ. As DNA, the CDR3 is TGCGCCAGCAGCCCCCGCGGGGGGCCGAACACCGGGGAGCTGTTTTTT. Its protein product is CASSPRGGPNTGELFF.

This clonotype was counted a few times. CDR3 sequence: CASSQGTTGHYYEQYF. The CDR3 nucleotides read TGCGCCAGCAGCCAGGGAACGACGGGACACTACTACGAGCAGTACTTC. V and J are TRBV4-1 and TRBJ2-7; maybe TRBD1 (6 bases). This CDR3 comprises 16 residues. The germline gives CDR1 MGHRA, CDR2 YSYEKL. Trimming cost V 3 bases and J 3 bases, with 18 bases left between them.

The V call is TRBV2, the J call TRBJ2-1; 8 bases line up with TRBD1. CDR3 length equals 16 residues. Germline V CDR1 and CDR2: SNHLY, FYNNEI. V shed 8 bases, J shed 4 bases, and the junction held 13 bases outside the gene matches. The CDR3 bases are TGTGCCAGCCTATATCCGCAGGGGGCGCGGTACAATGAGCAGTTCTTC. This translates into CASLYPQGARYNEQFF.

The table lists this clonotype with a few counts. V gene TRBV7-3 combines with J gene TRBJ2-3; the D gene is possibly TRBD1 (5 bases). V lost 7 bases and J 2 bases, leaving 13 bases between the germline ends. Germline loops: CDR1 SGHTA, CDR2 FQGTGA. The CDR3 is made up of 14 amino acids. DNA of the CDR3: TGTGCCAGCAAAAACGACAGATTCACAGATACGCAGTATTTT. Translating gives CASKNDRFTDTQYF.

This clonotype was observed a few times. This chain connects TRBV6-1 to TRBJ1-1; D possibly corresponds to TRBD1 (5 bases). The germline V and J ends were trimmed by 6 bases and 0 bases, with 17 bases remaining between them. The length of the CDR3 is 16 residues. Germline values: CDR1 MNHNS, CDR2 SASEGT. The CDR3 loop is CASSPGTGNLNTEAFF. CDR3 nucleotides: TGTGCCAGCAGCCCCGGGACTGGGAACTTGAACACTGAAGCTTTCTTT.

This clonotype was observed a few times. The chain recombines TRBV12-3 or TRBV12-4 with TRBJ1-1, with D maybe TRBD1 (5 bases). Trimming removed 8 bases at V and 3 bases at J, with 16 bases between. This CDR3 has 14 amino acids. CDR3 nucleotides: TGTGCCAGCGGTTGGGACCGAAGGGACACTGAAGCTTTCTTT. This gives the protein CASGWDRRDTEAFF.

The table lists this clonotype with a few counts. This chain connects TRBV12-3 or TRBV12-4 to TRBJ1-3; D is unresolved. CDR3 length: 10 amino acids. V dropped 3 bases and J dropped 10 bases, with 4 bases sitting between them. In nucleotides, the CDR3 is TGTGCCAGCAGTTTTCGAACCATATATTTT. Its protein is CASSFRTIYF.

This clonotype was picked up a small number of times. V usage is TRBV5-1 and J usage is TRBJ2-1, with D perhaps matching TRBD2 (6 bases). Trimming removed 4 bases from V and 0 bases from J, with 11 bases in between. This CDR3 spans 15 amino acids. Germline V gives CDR1 SGHRS, CDR2 YFSETQ. The chain's CDR3 is CASSTGLSSYNEQFF. CDR3 nucleotide sequence: TGCGCCAGCAGCACGGGACTCAGCTCCTACAATGAGCAGTTCTTC.

This clonotype was seen a handful of times. As DNA, the CDR3 is TGTGCCAGCAGTGAAGGGCCTAATTCACCCCTCCACTTT. Translation gives CASSEGPNSPLHF. The chain recombines TRBV6-1 with TRBJ1-6; D remains ambiguous. Germline-derived CDR1 and CDR2 are MNHNS and SASEGT. The CDR3 has 13 residues. V shed 1 base and J shed 6 bases, with 4 bases lying between them.

The CDR3 is CASSLGLLSTDTQYF. CDR3 DNA: TGTGCCAGCAGCTTGGGACTGTTGAGCACAGATACGCAGTATTTT. V gene TRBV5-4 combines with J gene TRBJ2-3, with D unresolved. The CDR3 consists of 15 residues. V was clipped by 0 bases and J by 0 bases, with 8 bases between them. The V gene's germline CDR1 is SGHNT and CDR2 YYREEE (reference sequence).

The sample holds many counts of this clonotype. The chain recombines TRBV20-1 with TRBJ1-1; 8 nucleotides line up with TRBD1. CDR1 and CDR2 from the germline V gene are DFQATT and SNEGSKA (reference sequence). After removal of 1 base from V and 0 bases from J, the junction contained 4 bases not matched to a gene. CDR3 size: 15 residues. This CDR3 reads CSARGDRGLNTEAFF. CDR3 bases: TGCAGTGCTAGAGGTGACAGGGGCCTGAACACTGAAGCTTTCTTT.

In its sample, this clonotype was seen a few times. The rearrangement uses TRBV6-1 and TRBJ2-7; TRBD1 might be the D (6 bases). Per germline, CDR1 MNHNS and CDR2 SASEGT. V dropped 3 bases and J dropped 0 bases, with 9 bases sitting between them. CDR3 length: 14 amino acids. The chain's CDR3 is CASSEQGSSYEQYF. The CDR3 nucleotides are TGTGCCAGCAGTGAGCAGGGGAGCTCCTACGAGCAGTACTTC.

This chain uses TRBV29-1 with TRBJ1-1; the D is unclear. Germline-derived CDR1 and CDR2 are SQVTM and ANQGSEA. The CDR3 contains 11 residues. V was shortened by 2 bases and J by 5 bases, with 6 bases between the two germline ends. For the CDR3, the DNA is TGCAGCGTTGAAATGGTAACTGAAGCTTTCTTT. Its translation is CSVEMVTEAFF. The full variable domain, completed using reference TRBV29-1 and TRBJ1-1, is SAVISQKPSRDICQRGTSLTIQCQVDSQVTMMFWYRQQPGQSLTLIATANQGSEATYESGFVIDKFPISRPNLTFSTLTVSNMSPEDSSIYLCSVEMVTEAFFGQGTRLTVV.

The chain employs TRBV7-8 and TRBJ2-1; TRBD1 is a possible D gene (6 bases). The CDR3 sequence is 15 residues long. Looked up from germline, CDR1 is SGHVS and CDR2 is FQNEAQ. V was pared by 5 bases and J by 8 bases, with 19 bases between. For the CDR3, the DNA is TGTGCCAGCAGCCGACTGGAGACAGGTTACCATGAGCAGTTCTTC. Translation: CASSRLETGYHEQFF.